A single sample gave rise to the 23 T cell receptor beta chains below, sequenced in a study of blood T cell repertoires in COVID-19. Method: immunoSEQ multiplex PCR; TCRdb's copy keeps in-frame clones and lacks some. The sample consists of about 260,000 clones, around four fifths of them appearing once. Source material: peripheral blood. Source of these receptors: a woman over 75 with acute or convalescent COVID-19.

CDR3 in DNA: TGTGCCACCAGTGAGGCCGGGACAGGGAGCAATCAGCCCCAGCATTTT. This codes for CATSEAGTGSNQPQHF. This chain links TRBV24-1 with TRBJ1-5; 9 positions agree with TRBD1. V trimming: 4 bases; J trimming: 1 base; junction bases outside the gene matches: 4. Germline values: CDR1 KGHDR, CDR2 SFDVKD. The CDR3 consists of 16 residues.

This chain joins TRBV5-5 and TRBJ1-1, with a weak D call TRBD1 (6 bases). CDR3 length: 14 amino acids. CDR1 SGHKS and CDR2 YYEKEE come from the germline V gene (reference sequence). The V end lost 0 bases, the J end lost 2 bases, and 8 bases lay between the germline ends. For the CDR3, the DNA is TGTGCCAGCAGCTTGGGGACAGTTAACACTGAAGCTTTCTTT. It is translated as CASSLGTVNTEAFF.

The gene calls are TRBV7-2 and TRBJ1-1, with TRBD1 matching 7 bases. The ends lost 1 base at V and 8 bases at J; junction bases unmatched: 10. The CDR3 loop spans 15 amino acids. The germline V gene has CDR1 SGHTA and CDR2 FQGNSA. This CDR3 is CASSLVLVGGQEAFF. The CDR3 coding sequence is TGTGCCAGCAGCTTAGTTCTTGTGGGGGGACAGGAAGCTTTCTTT. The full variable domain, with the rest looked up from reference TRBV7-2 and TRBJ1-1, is GAGVSQSPSNKVTEKGKDVELRCDPISGHTALYWYRQSLGQGLEFLIYFQGNSAPDKSGLPSDRFSAERTGGSVSTLTIQRTQQEDSAVYLCASSLVLVGGQEAFFGQGTRLTVV.

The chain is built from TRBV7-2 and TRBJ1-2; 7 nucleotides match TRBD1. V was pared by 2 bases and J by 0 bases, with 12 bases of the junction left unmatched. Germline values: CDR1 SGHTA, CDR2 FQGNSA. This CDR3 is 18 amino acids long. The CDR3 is CASSLSRDSGPANYGYTF. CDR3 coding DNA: TGTGCCAGCAGCTTAAGTAGGGACAGCGGGCCGGCTAACTATGGCTACACCTTC.

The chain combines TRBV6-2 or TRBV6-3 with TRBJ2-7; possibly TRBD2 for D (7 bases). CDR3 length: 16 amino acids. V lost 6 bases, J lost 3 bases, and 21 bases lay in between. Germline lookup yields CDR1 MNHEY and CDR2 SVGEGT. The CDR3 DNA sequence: TGTGCCAGCAGCCCCCCCATCAGGGGAGGGAACTACGAGCAGTACTTC. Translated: CASSPPIRGGNYEQYF.

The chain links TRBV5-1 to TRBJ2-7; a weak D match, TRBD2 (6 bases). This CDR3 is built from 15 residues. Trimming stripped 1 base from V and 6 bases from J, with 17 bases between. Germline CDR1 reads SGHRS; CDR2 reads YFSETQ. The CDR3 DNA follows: TGCGCCAGCAGCTTGCGTCCAGCCCGGGAGAGCGAGCAGTACTTC. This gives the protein CASSLRPARESEQYF.

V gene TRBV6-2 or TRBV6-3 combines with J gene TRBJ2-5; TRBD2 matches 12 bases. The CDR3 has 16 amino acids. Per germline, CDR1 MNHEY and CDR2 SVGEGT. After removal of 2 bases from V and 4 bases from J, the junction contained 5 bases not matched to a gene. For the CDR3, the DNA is TGTGCCAGCAGTTACCCTAGCGGGGGGGCCGCAGAGACCCAGTACTTC. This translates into CASSYPSGGAAETQYF.

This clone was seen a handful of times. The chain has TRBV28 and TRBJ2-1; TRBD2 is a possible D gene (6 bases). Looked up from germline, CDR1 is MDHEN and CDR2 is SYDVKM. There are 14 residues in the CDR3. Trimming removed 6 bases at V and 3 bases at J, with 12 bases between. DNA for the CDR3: TGTGCCAGCAGCAAAAAAGCGGGCTACAATGAGCAGTTCTTC. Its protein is CASSKKAGYNEQFF. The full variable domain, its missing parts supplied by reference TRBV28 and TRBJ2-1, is DVKVTQSSRYLVKRTGEKVFLECVQDMDHENMFWYRQDPGLGLRLIYFSYDVKMKEKGDIPEGYSVSREKKERFSLILESASTNQTSMYLCASSKKAGYNEQFFGPGTRLTVL.

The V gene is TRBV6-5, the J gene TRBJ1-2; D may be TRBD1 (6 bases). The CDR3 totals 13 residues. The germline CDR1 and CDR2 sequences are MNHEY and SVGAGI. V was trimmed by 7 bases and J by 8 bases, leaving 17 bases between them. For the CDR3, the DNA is TGTGCCAGCACTTCACAGGGACGGCGCGGCTACACCTTC. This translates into CASTSQGRRGYTF.

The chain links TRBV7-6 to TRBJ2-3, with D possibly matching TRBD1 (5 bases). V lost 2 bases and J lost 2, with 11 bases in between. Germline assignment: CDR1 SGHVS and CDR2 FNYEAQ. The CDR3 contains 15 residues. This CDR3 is CASSLRPGNTDTQYF. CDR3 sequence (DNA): TGTGCCAGCAGCTTACGGCCAGGGAACACAGATACGCAGTATTTT.

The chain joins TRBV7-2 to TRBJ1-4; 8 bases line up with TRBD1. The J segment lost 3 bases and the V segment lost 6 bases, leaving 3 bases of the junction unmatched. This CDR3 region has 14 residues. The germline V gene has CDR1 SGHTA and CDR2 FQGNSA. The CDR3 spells CASRRTGSNEKLFF. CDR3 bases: TGTGCCAGCAGGAGGACAGGGTCTAATGAAAAACTGTTTTTT.

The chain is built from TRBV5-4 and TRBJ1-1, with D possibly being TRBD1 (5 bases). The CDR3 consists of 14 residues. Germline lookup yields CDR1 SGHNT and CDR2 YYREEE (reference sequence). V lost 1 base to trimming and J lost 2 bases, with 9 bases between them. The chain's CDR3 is CASSLRTLNTEAFF. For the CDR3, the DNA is TGTGCCAGCAGCTTGCGGACATTAAACACTGAAGCTTTCTTT.

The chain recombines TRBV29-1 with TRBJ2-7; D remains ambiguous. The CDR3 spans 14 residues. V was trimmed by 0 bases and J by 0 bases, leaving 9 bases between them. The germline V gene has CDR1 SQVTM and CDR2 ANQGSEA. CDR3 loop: CSVEDSRTSYEQYF. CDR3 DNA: TGCAGCGTTGAAGACTCTAGAACCTCCTACGAGCAGTACTTC.

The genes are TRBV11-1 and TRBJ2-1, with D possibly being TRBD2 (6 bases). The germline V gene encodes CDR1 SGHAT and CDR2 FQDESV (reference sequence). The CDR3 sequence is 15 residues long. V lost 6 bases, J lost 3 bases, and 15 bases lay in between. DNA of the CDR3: TGTGCCAGCAGATTAACCGGGACTTTCTACAATGAGCAGTTCTTC. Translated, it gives CASRLTGTFYNEQFF.

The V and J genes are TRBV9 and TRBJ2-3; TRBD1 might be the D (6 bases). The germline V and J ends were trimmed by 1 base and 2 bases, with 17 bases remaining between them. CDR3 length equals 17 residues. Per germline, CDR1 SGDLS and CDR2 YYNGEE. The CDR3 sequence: CASSVSKTGAHTDTQYF. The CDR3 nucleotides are TGTGCCAGCAGCGTATCTAAGACAGGCGCTCACACAGATACGCAGTATTTT.

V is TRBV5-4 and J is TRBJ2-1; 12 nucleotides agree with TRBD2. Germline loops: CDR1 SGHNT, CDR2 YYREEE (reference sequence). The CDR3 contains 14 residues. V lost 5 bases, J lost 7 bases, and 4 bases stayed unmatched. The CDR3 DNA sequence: TGTGCCAGCAGATCTAGCGGGGGGGTGAATGAGCAGTTCTTC. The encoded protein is CASRSSGGVNEQFF.

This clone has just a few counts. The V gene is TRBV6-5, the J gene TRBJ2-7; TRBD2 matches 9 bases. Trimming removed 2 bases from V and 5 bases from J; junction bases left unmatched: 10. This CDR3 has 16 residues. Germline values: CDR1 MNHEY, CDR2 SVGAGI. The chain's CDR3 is CASSYQIAGARNEQYF. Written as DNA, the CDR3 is TGTGCCAGCAGTTACCAGATAGCGGGAGCAAGGAACGAGCAGTACTTC.

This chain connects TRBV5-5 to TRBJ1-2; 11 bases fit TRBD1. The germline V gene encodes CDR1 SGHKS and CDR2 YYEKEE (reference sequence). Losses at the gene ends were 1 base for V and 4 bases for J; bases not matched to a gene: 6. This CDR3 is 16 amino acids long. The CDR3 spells CASSLQGTGGAYGYTF. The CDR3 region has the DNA TGTGCCAGCAGCTTGCAGGGGACAGGGGGGGCCTATGGCTACACCTTC.

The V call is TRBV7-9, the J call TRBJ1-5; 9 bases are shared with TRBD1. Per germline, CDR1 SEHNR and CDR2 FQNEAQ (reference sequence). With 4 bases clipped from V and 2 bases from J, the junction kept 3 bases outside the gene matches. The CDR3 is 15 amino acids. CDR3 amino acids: CASSWTGAGNQPQHF. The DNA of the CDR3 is TGTGCCAGCAGCTGGACAGGGGCGGGCAATCAGCCCCAGCATTTT.

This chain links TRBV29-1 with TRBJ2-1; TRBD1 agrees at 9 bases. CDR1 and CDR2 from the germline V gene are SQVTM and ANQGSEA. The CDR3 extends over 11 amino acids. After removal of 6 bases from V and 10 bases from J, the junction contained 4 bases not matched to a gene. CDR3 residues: CSVHRGQEQFF. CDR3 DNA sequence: TGCAGCGTCCACAGGGGGCAAGAGCAGTTCTTC.

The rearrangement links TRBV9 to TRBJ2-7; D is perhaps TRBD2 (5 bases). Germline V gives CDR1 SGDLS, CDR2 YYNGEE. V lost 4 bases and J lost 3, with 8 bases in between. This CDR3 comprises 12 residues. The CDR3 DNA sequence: TGTGCCAGCAGCACCGGGGACTACGAGCAGTACTTC. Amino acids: CASSTGDYEQYF.

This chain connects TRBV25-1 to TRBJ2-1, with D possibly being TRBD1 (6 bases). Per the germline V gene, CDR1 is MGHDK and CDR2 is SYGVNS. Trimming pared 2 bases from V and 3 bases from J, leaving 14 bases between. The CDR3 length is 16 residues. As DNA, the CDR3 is TGTGCCAGCAGTGAACTCTCGGGACAAGTCTACAATGAGCAGTTCTTC. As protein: CASSELSGQVYNEQFF.

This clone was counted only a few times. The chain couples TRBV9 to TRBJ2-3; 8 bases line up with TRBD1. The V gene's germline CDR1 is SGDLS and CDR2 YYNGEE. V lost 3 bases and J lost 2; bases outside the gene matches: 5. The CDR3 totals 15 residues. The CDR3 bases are TGTGCCAGCAGCGACGGACAGGGCTCCACAGATACGCAGTATTTT. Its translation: CASSDGQGSTDTQYF.